This TCR beta chain was sequenced for a study of T cell clonotyping in hematopoietic cell transplantation. About this clone: Its antigen remains unknown.

Findings and caveats of the study: After transplant, recipient diversity fell while pathologically expanded clonotypes grew through day 180.

Only in-frame clones appear in the TCRdb table, and some are missing; sequencing was by immunoSEQ multiplex PCR. The sample has about 11,000 clones; approximately 46% are singletons. This receptor was identified in a male patient aged 50 to 59 who had an allogeneic stem cell transplant from an unrelated donor, so the T cells may come from the graft donor. Some clones in this sample may be carry-over from other donors' samples. The material was PBMCs, obtained 30 days after allogeneic stem cell transplant.

CDR3 sequence reads: CASSQDFSNYGYTF. DNA for the CDR3: TGCGCCAGCAGCCAAGATTTCAGCAACTATGGCTACACCTTC. V and J are TRBV4-3 and TRBJ1-2; the D is unclear. Trimming cost V 0 bases and J 2 bases, with 7 bases left between them. Germline CDR1 LGHNA, CDR2 YSLEER. This CDR3 has 14 residues.